This note documents a single TCR beta chain sequence. Its antigen remains unidentified. J lost 5 bases, V lost 4 bases, and 9 bases had no gene match. The CDR3 has 15 residues. Per the germline V gene, CDR1 is SEHNR and CDR2 is FQNEAQ (reference sequence). This specimen belongs to a study of blood T cells in healthy people across ages. The study's findings and limits: Per million T cells, TCR beta diversity dropped roughly linearly as age increased. CMV infection status of these donors was not known.

Together with a sample-barcoded 5' primer, a J-beta primer mix was included in a second PCR lasting about 7 to 11 cycles. From the 5' RACE reads, TCRdb called clonotypes with MiXCR, one entry per CDR3 protein. The data contain nearly 1 million distinct CDR3 sequences, just over 50% of them singletons. The sequencing input was blood. The clonotype originates from an older woman in good health. The rearrangement joins TRBV7-9 to TRBJ2-7, with 9 bases aligning to TRBD1. CDR3 sequence reads: CASSSNRGQGHEQYF. The CDR3 DNA reads TGTGCCAGCAGCTCAAACCGGGGACAGGGCCACGAGCAGTACTTC.